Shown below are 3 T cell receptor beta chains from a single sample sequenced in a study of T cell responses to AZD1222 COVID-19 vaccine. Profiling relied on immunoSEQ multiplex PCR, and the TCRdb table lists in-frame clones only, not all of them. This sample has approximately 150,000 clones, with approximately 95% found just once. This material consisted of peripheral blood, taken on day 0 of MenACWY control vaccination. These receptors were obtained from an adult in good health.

CDR3: CASILGLAGGQETQYF. The DNA of the CDR3 is TGTGCCAGCATCCTCGGCCTAGCGGGGGGCCAAGAGACCCAGTACTTC. The V call is TRBV2, the J call TRBJ2-5, with 11 bases aligning to TRBD2. The germline CDR1 and CDR2 sequences are SNHLY and FYNNEI. The CDR3 runs 16 residues. V dropped 7 bases and J dropped 1; count of bases not matched to a gene: 8.

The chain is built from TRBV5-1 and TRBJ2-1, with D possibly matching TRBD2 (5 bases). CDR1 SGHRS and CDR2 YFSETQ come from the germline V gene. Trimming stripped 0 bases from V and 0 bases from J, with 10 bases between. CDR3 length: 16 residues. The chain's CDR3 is CASSLGSDYSYNEQFF. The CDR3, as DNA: TGCGCCAGCAGCTTGGGTAGCGACTACTCCTACAATGAGCAGTTCTTC.

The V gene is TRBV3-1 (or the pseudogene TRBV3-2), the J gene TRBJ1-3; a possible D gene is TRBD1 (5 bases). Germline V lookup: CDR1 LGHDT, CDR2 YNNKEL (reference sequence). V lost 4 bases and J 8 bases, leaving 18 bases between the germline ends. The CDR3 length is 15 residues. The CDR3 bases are TGTGCCAGCAGCCTCCTTGGGGGGATTGAGGACACCATATATTTT. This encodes CASSLLGGIEDTIYF.